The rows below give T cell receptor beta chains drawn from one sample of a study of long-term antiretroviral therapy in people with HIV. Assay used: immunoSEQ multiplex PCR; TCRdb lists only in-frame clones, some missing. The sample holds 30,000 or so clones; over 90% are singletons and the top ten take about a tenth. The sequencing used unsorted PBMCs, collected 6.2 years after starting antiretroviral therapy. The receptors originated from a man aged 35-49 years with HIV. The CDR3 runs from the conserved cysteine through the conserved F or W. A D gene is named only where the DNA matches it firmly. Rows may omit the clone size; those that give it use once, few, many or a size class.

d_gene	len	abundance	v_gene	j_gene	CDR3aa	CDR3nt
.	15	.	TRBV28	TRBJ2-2	CASSLPAANTGELFF	TGTGCCAGCAGCCTCCCCGCCGCGAACACCGGGGAGCTGTTTTTT
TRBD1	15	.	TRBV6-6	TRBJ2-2	CASSPGTGHTGELFF	TGTGCCAGCAGCCCCGGGACAGGGCACACCGGGGAGCTGTTTTTT
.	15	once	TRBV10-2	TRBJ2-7	CASSETGRAPGEQYF	TGCGCCAGCAGTGAGACGGGGAGAGCCCCCGGCGAGCAGTACTTC
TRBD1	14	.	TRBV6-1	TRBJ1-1	CASSAQGAVTEAFF	TGTGCCAGCAGTGCCCAGGGGGCTGTCACTGAAGCTTTCTTT
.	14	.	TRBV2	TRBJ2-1	CASSDLVSGNEQFF	TGTGCCAGCAGTGATTTGGTTTCGGGCAATGAGCAGTTCTTC
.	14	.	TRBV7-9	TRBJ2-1	CASSLDAGANEQFF	TGTGCCAGCAGCTTAGATGCGGGGGCCAATGAGCAGTTCTTC
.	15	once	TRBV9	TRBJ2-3	CASSVGGPSTDTQYF	TGTGCCAGCAGCGTAGGAGGGCCTAGCACAGATACGCAGTATTTT
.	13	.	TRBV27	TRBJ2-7	CASKVPNSYEQYF	TGTGCCAGCAAGGTTCCTAACTCCTACGAGCAGTACTTC
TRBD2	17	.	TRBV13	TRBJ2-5	CASSLDAGLAGGETQYF	TGTGCCAGCAGCTTAGATGCGGGACTAGCGGGAGGGGAGACCCAGTACTTC
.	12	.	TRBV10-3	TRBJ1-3	CATQTRGNTIYF	TGTGCCACCCAGACACGGGGAAACACCATATATTTT
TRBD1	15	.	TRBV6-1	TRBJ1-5	CASSWTGGIDQPQHF	TGTGCCAGCAGTTGGACAGGGGGCATAGATCAGCCCCAGCATTTT
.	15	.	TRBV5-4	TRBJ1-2	CASSTGAGSDYGYTF	TGTGCCAGCAGCACCGGGGCGGGGTCGGACTATGGCTACACCTTC
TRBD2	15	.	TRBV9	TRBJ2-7	CASSPQNSGSGEQYF	TGTGCCAGCAGCCCCCAAAATAGCGGGAGCGGCGAGCAGTACTTC
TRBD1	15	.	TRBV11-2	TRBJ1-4	CASSGQGAEGEKLFF	TGTGCCAGCAGCGGACAGGGGGCGGAGGGTGAAAAACTGTTTTTT
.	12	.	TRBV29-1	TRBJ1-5	CSVAAGDQPQHF	TGCAGCGTTGCGGCAGGGGATCAGCCCCAGCATTTT
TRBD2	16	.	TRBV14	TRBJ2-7	CASSQDLAGDSYEQYF	TGTGCCAGCAGCCAAGATCTAGCGGGCGACTCCTACGAGCAGTACTTC
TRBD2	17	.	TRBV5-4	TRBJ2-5	CASSLTGRGLTEETQYF	TGTGCCAGCAGCTTGACGGGGAGGGGCCTTACAGAAGAGACCCAGTACTTC
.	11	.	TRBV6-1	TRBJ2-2	CASSGVGELFF	TGTGCCAGCAGTGGGGTCGGGGAGCTGTTTTTT
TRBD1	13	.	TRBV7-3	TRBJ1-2	CASSPTGDYGYTF	TGTGCCAGCAGTCCAACAGGGGACTATGGCTACACCTTC
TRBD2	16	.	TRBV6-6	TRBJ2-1	CASSAIAGGPYNEQFF	TGTGCCAGCAGTGCAATAGCGGGGGGACCCTACAATGAGCAGTTCTTC
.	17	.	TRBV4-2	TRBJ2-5	CASSPRGQAALQETQYF	TGTGCCAGCAGCCCCAGGGGTCAAGCGGCTTTACAAGAGACCCAGTACTTC
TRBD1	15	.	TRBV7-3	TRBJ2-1	CASSLSRGQFNEQFF	TGTGCCAGCAGCTTAAGCAGGGGGCAGTTTAATGAGCAGTTCTTC
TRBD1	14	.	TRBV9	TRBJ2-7	CASSQGQGTYEQYF	TGTGCCAGCAGCCAGGGACAGGGGACGTACGAGCAGTACTTC
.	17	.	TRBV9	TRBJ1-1	CASSVGGFPGMNTEAFF	TGTGCCAGCAGCGTAGGGGGGTTTCCAGGGATGAACACTGAAGCTTTCTTT
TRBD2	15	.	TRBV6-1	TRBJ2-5	CASTLIAGGQETQYF	TGTGCCAGCACCCTGATAGCGGGGGGGCAAGAGACCCAGTACTTC
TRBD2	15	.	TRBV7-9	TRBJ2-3	CASSFKRELIDTQYF	TGTGCCAGCAGCTTCAAGCGGGAGTTGATAGATACGCAGTATTTT
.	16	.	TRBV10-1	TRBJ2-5	CASTWRGNKYQETQYF	TGCGCCAGCACTTGGCGGGGAAATAAATACCAAGAGACCCAGTACTTC
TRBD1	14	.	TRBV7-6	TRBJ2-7	CASSHRDRVYEQYF	TGTGCCAGCAGCCATCGGGACAGGGTCTACGAGCAGTACTTC
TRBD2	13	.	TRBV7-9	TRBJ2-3	CASSWEGSDTQYF	TGTGCCAGCAGCTGGGAGGGCTCAGATACGCAGTATTTT
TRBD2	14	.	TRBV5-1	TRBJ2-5	CASSPGGGVQTQYF	TGCGCCAGCAGCCCCGGCGGGGGGGTCCAGACCCAGTACTTC
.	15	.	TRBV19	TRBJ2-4	CASRDRTLAKNIQYF	TGTGCCAGTAGGGACCGAACCCTAGCCAAAAACATTCAGTACTTC
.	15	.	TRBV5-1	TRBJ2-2	CASSVQAGFTGELFF	TGCGCCAGCAGCGTACAGGCCGGGTTCACCGGGGAGCTGTTTTTT
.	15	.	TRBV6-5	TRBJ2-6	CASSWGTAGANVLTF	TGTGCCAGCAGTTGGGGGACGGCTGGGGCCAACGTCCTGACTTTC
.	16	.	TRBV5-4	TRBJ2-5	CASSSGATIGQETQYF	TGTGCCAGCAGCAGTGGGGCCACCATAGGCCAAGAGACCCAGTACTTC
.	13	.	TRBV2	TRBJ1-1	CASTGSINTEAFF	TGTGCCAGCACGGGCTCTATTAACACTGAAGCTTTCTTT
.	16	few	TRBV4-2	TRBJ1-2	CASSQDPLTLFGGYTF	TGTGCCAGCAGCCAAGACCCCCTGACACTTTTTGGAGGCTACACCTTC
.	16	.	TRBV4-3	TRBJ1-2	CASSPVAAGDNYGYTF	TGCGCCAGCAGCCCAGTCGCGGCGGGCGATAACTATGGCTACACCTTC
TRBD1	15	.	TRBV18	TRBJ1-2	CASSLLGQGANGYTF	TGTGCCAGCTCTCTCCTTGGACAGGGGGCAAATGGCTACACCTTC
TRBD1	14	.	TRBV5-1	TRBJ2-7	CASSLEGAPYEQYF	TGCGCCAGCAGCTTGGAGGGGGCTCCCTACGAGCAGTACTTC
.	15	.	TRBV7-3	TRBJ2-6	CASSARGSGANVLTF	TGTGCCAGCAGTGCTCGGGGCTCTGGGGCCAACGTCCTGACTTTC
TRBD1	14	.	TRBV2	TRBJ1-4	CASSFTGDNEKLFF	TGTGCCAGCAGTTTTACAGGGGACAATGAAAAACTGTTTTTT
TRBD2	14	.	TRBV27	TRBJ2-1	CASRGLAGYNEQFF	TGTGCCAGCAGGGGACTAGCGGGGTACAATGAGCAGTTCTTC
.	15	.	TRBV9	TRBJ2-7	CASSPRQELGYEQYF	TGTGCCAGCAGCCCTCGACAGGAATTAGGATACGAGCAGTACTTC
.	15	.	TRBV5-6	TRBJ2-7	CASSLFGTQTYEQYF	TGTGCCAGCAGCTTGTTTGGGACACAGACCTACGAGCAGTACTTC
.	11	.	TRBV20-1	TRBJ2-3	CSASPVDTQYF	TGCAGTGCTAGCCCGGTAGATACGCAGTATTTT
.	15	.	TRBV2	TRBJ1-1	CASKNGGAPNTEAFF	TGTGCCAGCAAAAATGGAGGGGCCCCGAACACTGAAGCTTTCTTT
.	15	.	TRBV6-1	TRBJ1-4	CASTRKSGVSEKLFF	TGTGCCAGCACCCGAAAGAGCGGGGTTTCGGAAAAACTGTTTTTT
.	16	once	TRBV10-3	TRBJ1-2	CAISEGLGREIYGYTF	TGTGCCATCAGTGAAGGTCTGGGCAGGGAAATATATGGCTACACCTTC
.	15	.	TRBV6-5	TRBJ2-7	CASSYLLDSSYEQYF	TGTGCCAGCAGTTACTTACTTGACTCCTCCTACGAGCAGTACTTC
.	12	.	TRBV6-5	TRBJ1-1	CASSYEGRKAFF	TGTGCCAGCAGTTACGAGGGTAGGAAAGCTTTCTTT
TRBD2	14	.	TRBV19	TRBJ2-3	CASSRAGSTDTQYF	TGTGCCAGTAGTCGAGCGGGAAGCACAGATACGCAGTATTTT
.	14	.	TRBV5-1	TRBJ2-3	CASNPGLNTDTQYF	TGCGCCAGCAATCCCGGACTCAACACAGATACGCAGTATTTT
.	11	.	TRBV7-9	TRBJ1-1	CASSLARETFF	TGTGCCAGCAGCTTAGCCAGGGAAACTTTCTTT
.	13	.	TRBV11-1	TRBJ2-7	CASTPPGSGEQYF	TGTGCCAGCACCCCTCCTGGGTCCGGCGAGCAGTACTTC
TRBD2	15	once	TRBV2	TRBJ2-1	CASSTGTSSYNEQFF	TGTGCCAGCAGTACCGGGACTAGCTCCTACAATGAGCAGTTCTTC
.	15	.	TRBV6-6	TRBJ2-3	CASSYSAASTDTQYF	TGTGCCAGCAGTTACTCGGCGGCTAGCACAGATACGCAGTATTTT
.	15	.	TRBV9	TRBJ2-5	CASSPRAWGQETQYF	TGTGCCAGCAGCCCCCGAGCGTGGGGGCAAGAGACCCAGTACTTC
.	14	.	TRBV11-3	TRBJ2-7	CASSPREGSYEQYF	TGTGCCAGCAGCCCTCGCGAGGGTTCCTACGAGCAGTACTTC
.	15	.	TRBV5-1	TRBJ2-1	CASSLRGPRGNEQFF	TGCGCCAGCAGCTTGAGGGGTCCCCGCGGGAATGAGCAGTTCTTC